The clone carrying this T cell receptor beta chain has more than one count but fewer than ten. Generated by immunoSEQ multiplex PCR, the TCRdb table keeps only in-frame clones and is missing some. The table lists over 130,000 clones, roughly 85% of them singletons. The record originates from a study of blood T cell repertoires in COVID-19. About the study: T cells, B-cell-depleted T cells, or PBMCs provided the cDNA or gDNA that served as material.

The germline gives CDR1 KGHDR, CDR2 SFDVKD. The ends were cut back, 3 bases at V and 3 bases at J, with 8 bases in the middle. CDR3 length equals 13 residues. The receptor's source is a man between 65 and 85 years old with acute or convalescent COVID-19. V usage is TRBV24-1 and J usage is TRBJ2-7, with D possibly being TRBD1 (6 bases). The source material was peripheral blood. CDR3 amino acids: CATSDDRNYEQYF. CDR3 DNA: TGTGCCACCAGTGATGACAGGAACTACGAGCAGTACTTC.